The clone carrying this T cell receptor beta chain occurred once. This record belongs to a study of blood T cell repertoires in COVID-19. The CDR3 runs 14 residues. CDR1 MNHEY and CDR2 SVGAGI come from the germline V gene. Germline trimming cut 6 bases from V and 4 bases from J; bases unmatched to any gene: 7. The table came from immunoSEQ multiplex PCR; TCRdb's copy has only in-frame clones and leaves some out. Found here are more than 250,000 clones, around 86% of them singletons; the top ten hold 2% to 2.5%. This clonotype was obtained from a young woman who had recovered from COVID-19. V usage is TRBV6-5 and J usage is TRBJ2-5; 8 bases are shared with TRBD2. Material for sequencing was peripheral blood. The CDR3 is CASSQPGLGETQYF. The CDR3 DNA reads as TGTGCCAGCAGCCAACCGGGACTAGGAGAGACCCAGTACTTC.